This T cell receptor beta chain was captured in a study of human T cells and chemical hapten exposure. About the study: Weekly scalp doses of diphenylcyclopropenone were given to patients during the roughly 23-week study.

TCRdb itself ran the RACE reads through MiXCR, one entry per CDR3 protein. The sample has around 330,000 distinct CDR3 sequences; 4.5% to 5.5% are singletons. Time point noted: pre-sensitization, week 0. Treatment in this sample: therapeutic diphenylcyclopropenone sensitization with weekly scalp DPC. Donors were 18 to 70-year-old alopecia patients suitable for DPC. The CDR3 is 16 amino acids. CDR1 and CDR2 from the germline V gene are DFQATT and SNEGSKA (reference sequence). V was pared by 1 base and J by 1 base, with 16 bases between. V and J are TRBV20-1 and TRBJ1-1; no clear D. This sample comprised whole blood, obtained in connection with sensitization to the hapten diphenylcyclopropenone (DPC). The source is a woman under 30 with alopecia areata. Some clones in this sample may be carry-over from other donors' samples. This CDR3 reads CSARVRFEPSNTEAFF. Here the CDR3 DNA reads TGCAGTGCTAGAGTTCGGTTCGAACCCTCGAACACTGAAGCTTTCTTT.